Listed below are T cell receptor beta chains from one sample, sequenced in a study of T cells in Graves' hyperthyroidism and ophthalmopathy. TCRdb redid the calling of the multiplex PCR reads with MiXCR, one entry per CDR3 protein. The sample has 550,000 to 600,000 distinct CDR3 sequences; 40% to 55% are singletons. Sequenced: peripheral blood or thyroid tissue (not recorded which). The receptors come from an adult woman with Graves' disease, either hyperthyroidism or ophthalmopathy (not recorded which). The CDR3 runs from the conserved cysteine through the conserved F or W. D genes are given only for firm matches. Rows give clone size only sometimes, using once, few, many, or a class for an expanded clone.

j_gene,d_gene,abundance,v_gene,CDR3aa,CDR3nt
TRBJ1-2,TRBD1,.,TRBV19,CASTIRTGSNYGYTF,TGTGCCAGTACGATCCGGACAGGGTCGAACTATGGCTACACCTTC
TRBJ2-7,.,many,TRBV3-1,CASSQAGEQYF,TGTGCCAGCAGCCAGGCAGGCGAGCAGTACTTC
TRBJ1-2,.,many,TRBV7-9,CASSPGTPANYGYTF,TGTGCCAGCAGTCCCGGGACGCCAGCTAACTATGGCTACACCTTC
TRBJ2-6,.,many,TRBV6-2/TRBV6-3,CASSYGTVTTWSGANVLTF,TGTGCCAGCAGTTACGGGACCGTCACCACTTGGTCTGGGGCCAACGTCCTGACTTTC
TRBJ2-5,.,.,TRBV14,CASSHSPGPQYF,TGTGCCAGCAGCCATTCCCCCGGGCCCCAGTACTTC
TRBJ2-5,TRBD2,few,TRBV18,CASSTAGVEETQYF,TGTGCCAGCTCCACCGCGGGAGTGGAGGAGACCCAGTACTTC
TRBJ1-5,TRBD1,few,TRBV19,CASSLQGDGNQPQHF,TGTGCCAGTAGTCTCCAGGGGGACGGCAATCAGCCCCAGCATTTT
TRBJ2-7,TRBD1,.,TRBV29-1,CSVLTGSHHEQYF,TGCAGCGTCCTGACAGGGAGTCATCACGAGCAGTACTTC
TRBJ1-2,.,.,TRBV20-1,CSARTQIDGYTF,TGCAGTGCTAGAACGCAGATTGATGGCTACACCTTC
TRBJ2-5,TRBD1,once,TRBV24-1,CATSDAETGVETQYF,TGTGCCACCAGTGATGCCGAGACAGGGGTCGAGACCCAGTACTTC
TRBJ1-4,.,many,TRBV30,CAWSRSGPEKLFF,TGTGCCTGGTCCAGGTCTGGGCCGGAAAAACTGTTTTTT
TRBJ1-6,TRBD1,.,TRBV7-2,CASSLAGTGDSPLHF,TGTGCCAGCAGCTTAGCCGGGACAGGGGACTCACCCCTCCACTTT
TRBJ1-5,.,once,TRBV29-1,CSVEAERQQPQHF,TGCAGCGTTGAAGCGGAGCGCCAGCAGCCCCAGCATTTT
TRBJ1-4,.,once,TRBV7-2,CASSLGAAATDEKLFF,TGTGCCAGCAGCTTAGGGGCGGCCGCAACTGATGAAAAACTGTTTTTT
TRBJ1-2,.,.,TRBV29-1,CSVVGSYGYTF,TGCAGCGTTGTGGGCAGCTATGGCTACACCTTC
TRBJ2-1,.,.,TRBV6-4,CASSDLPGEQFF,TGTGCCAGCAGTGATCTCCCCGGCGAGCAGTTCTTC
TRBJ2-5,.,few,TRBV28,CASNQPGEETQYF,TGTGCCAGCAACCAACCGGGCGAGGAGACCCAGTACTTC
TRBJ2-3,TRBD1,many,TRBV2,CASSARQGTDTQYF,TGTGCCAGCAGCGCGAGACAGGGAACAGATACGCAGTATTTT
TRBJ1-4,.,.,TRBV5-6,CARGTDSHEKLFF,TGTGCCAGAGGCACAGACAGCCATGAAAAACTGTTTTTT
TRBJ2-5,.,.,TRBV2,CASRLLPLETQYF,TGTGCCAGCAGACTTCTACCACTAGAGACCCAGTACTTC
TRBJ2-2,.,.,TRBV29-1,CSGGDTAGELFF,TGCAGCGGGGGAGATACCGCCGGGGAGCTGTTTTTT
TRBJ1-2,.,.,TRBV7-3,CASSQSGGGDGYTF,TGTGCCAGCAGCCAATCCGGGGGGGGAGACGGCTACACCTTC
TRBJ1-5,TRBD1,.,TRBV10-3,CAISESDRGDNQPQHF,TGTGCCATCAGTGAGTCCGACAGGGGGGACAATCAGCCCCAGCATTTT
TRBJ2-5,TRBD2,.,TRBV15,CATSRGVAGAQETQYF,TGTGCCACCAGCAGAGGGGTAGCGGGAGCCCAAGAGACCCAGTACTTC
TRBJ1-4,.,once,TRBV11-2,CASSLFQGRATNEKLFF,TGTGCCAGCAGCTTATTCCAGGGCAGGGCAACTAATGAAAAACTGTTTTTT
TRBJ1-3,.,.,TRBV25-1,CASRPWGPGNTIYF,TGTGCCAGCAGACCGTGGGGCCCTGGAAACACCATATATTTT
TRBJ2-5,.,.,TRBV3-1,CASSQEEQVAEGETQYF,TGTGCCAGCAGCCAAGAGGAACAGGTTGCGGAAGGAGAGACCCAGTACTTC
TRBJ2-7,TRBD1,.,TRBV7-2,CASSLYTGTGDGEQYF,TGTGCCAGCAGCTTATACACCGGGACAGGGGACGGCGAGCAGTACTTC
TRBJ1-6,.,.,TRBV19,CASTQGGATLHF,TGTGCCAGTACCCAGGGCGGGGCGACCCTCCACTTT
TRBJ2-1,TRBD1,.,TRBV7-8,CASSLDRGRNEQFF,TGTGCCAGCAGCTTGGACAGGGGTCGCAATGAGCAGTTCTTC
TRBJ1-2,.,few,TRBV10-2,CASSATALDYGYTF,TGCGCCAGCAGTGCGACTGCTCTGGACTATGGCTACACCTTC
TRBJ2-7,.,.,TRBV20-1,CSAKNSYEQYF,TGCAGTGCTAAGAACTCCTACGAGCAGTACTTC
TRBJ2-6,.,.,TRBV9,CASSVAVGSSGANVLTF,TGTGCCAGCAGCGTAGCTGTGGGGAGCTCTGGGGCCAACGTCCTGACTTTC
TRBJ1-1,.,few,TRBV5-1,CASSSSLVNTEAFF,TGTGCCAGCAGCTCTTCCTTGGTGAACACTGAAGCTTTCTTT
TRBJ1-1,TRBD1,.,TRBV11-1,CASSSPGAGGVSTEAFF,TGTGCCAGCAGCTCACCGGGGGCAGGGGGCGTGAGCACTGAAGCTTTCTTT
TRBJ2-1,.,.,TRBV2,CASSGGDNEQFF,TGTGCCAGCAGTGGTGGGGACAATGAGCAGTTCTTC
TRBJ2-5,.,.,TRBV7-8,CASSKLGEQETQYF,TGTGCCAGCAGCAAACTAGGGGAACAAGAGACCCAGTACTTC
TRBJ1-5,.,.,TRBV15,CATSRDAVNQPQHF,TGTGCCACCAGCAGAGACGCAGTCAATCAGCCCCAGCATTTT
TRBJ2-5,TRBD1,.,TRBV19,CASSIDLQGAGETQYF,TGTGCCAGTAGTATAGATCTTCAGGGGGCAGGAGAGACCCAGTACTTC
TRBJ1-6,.,.,TRBV2,CASRPSTEGNSPLHF,TGTGCCAGCAGGCCCTCGACGGAGGGGAATTCACCCCTCCACTTT
TRBJ2-7,.,.,TRBV7-9,CASSSKGGSNYEQYF,TGTGCCAGCAGTTCGAAGGGAGGCAGCAACTACGAGCAGTACTTC
TRBJ2-7,.,many,TRBV5-6,CASSGAGRAYEQYF,TGTGCCAGCAGCGGGGCGGGAAGGGCCTACGAGCAGTACTTC
TRBJ1-1,TRBD1,many,TRBV19,CASSAGQGKQAFF,TGTGCCAGTAGTGCCGGACAGGGGAAACAAGCTTTCTTT
TRBJ1-6,TRBD1,.,TRBV10-3,CAISEGTGGASPLHF,TGTGCCATCAGTGAGGGGACAGGTGGGGCTTCACCCCTCCACTTT
TRBJ2-7,.,many,TRBV19,CASSRVGGQSYEQYF,TGTGCCAGTAGTAGGGTTGGGGGACAAAGCTACGAGCAGTACTTC
TRBJ2-3,.,few,TRBV5-4,CASSQLDITDTQYF,TGTGCCAGCAGTCAGCTAGATATCACAGATACGCAGTATTTT
TRBJ1-2,.,.,TRBV9,CASSSRDGDGYTF,TGTGCCAGCAGCTCCCGGGACGGAGATGGCTACACCTTC
TRBJ1-1,.,few,TRBV19,CASSNRGNTEAFF,TGTGCCAGTAGTAATCGGGGGAACACTGAAGCTTTCTTT
TRBJ1-6,.,.,TRBV6-6,CASARGVSSPLHF,TGTGCCAGCGCCAGAGGGGTGTCTTCACCCCTCCACTTT
TRBJ2-7,.,many,TRBV11-2,CASSLWQGEQYF,TGTGCCAGCAGCTTATGGCAGGGGGAGCAGTACTTC
TRBJ2-7,TRBD2,many,TRBV5-1,CASSLGPLAGVSEQYF,TGCGCCAGCAGCTTGGGCCCTCTAGCGGGAGTGAGCGAGCAGTACTTC